Shown below are 9 T cell receptor beta chains from a single sample sequenced in a study of shared T cell receptors in the human thymus. Profiled with immunoSEQ multiplex PCR; TCRdb holds only in-frame clones, not every one. The table includes fewer than 700,000 clones, 85% to 90% detected once. These records were also assigned to another study, of human thymus T cells.

The sequencing input was thymocytes. The source is a boy under three years old with a congenital heart defect.

The chain recombines TRBV5-1 with TRBJ2-7; unclear D gene. Germline values: CDR1 SGHRS, CDR2 YFSETQ. The CDR3 consists of 21 residues. The germline V and J ends were trimmed by 4 bases and 0 bases, with 32 bases remaining between them. CDR3 sequence reads: CASSPTDPDRAKATSSYEQYF. DNA of the CDR3: TGCGCCAGCAGCCCGACTGACCCCGATCGAGCCAAGGCCACAAGCTCCTACGAGCAGTACTTC. Combining the CDR3 with reference TRBV5-1 and TRBJ2-7 gives the whole variable domain KAGVTQTPRYLIKTRGQQVTLSCSPISGHRSVSWYQQTPGQGLQFLFEYFSETQRNKGNFPGRFSGRQFSNSRSEMNVSTLELGDSALYLCASSPTDPDRAKATSSYEQYFGPGTRLTVT.

The rearrangement links TRBV9 to TRBJ2-1, with D possibly being TRBD2 (6 bases). The CDR3 is 17 amino acids. In germline, CDR1 is SGDLS, CDR2 YYNGEE. V lost 1 base, J lost 10 bases, and 24 bases lay in between. CDR3 in amino acids: CASSVKGSGSARSEQFF. The CDR3 coding sequence is TGTGCCAGCAGCGTAAAGGGTAGCGGATCCGCTAGGAGCGAGCAGTTCTTC.

The chain is built from TRBV28 and TRBJ1-5, with D possibly being TRBD1 (5 bases). Per the germline V gene, CDR1 is MDHEN and CDR2 is SYDVKM. V lost 5 bases, J lost 2 bases, and 10 bases lay in between. CDR3 length: 14 amino acids. The CDR3 sequence is CASSPRVRNQPQHF. The CDR3 bases are TGTGCCAGCAGTCCCAGGGTGCGCAATCAGCCCCAGCATTTT.

This clone is a singleton in its sample. The chain couples TRBV10-1 to TRBJ1-5; 9 nucleotides align to TRBD1. The CDR3 spans 16 residues. The trim removed 3 bases at V and 6 bases at J, leaving 9 bases unmatched. Looked up from germline, CDR1 is WNHNN and CDR2 is SYGVQD (reference sequence). The CDR3 coding sequence is TGCGCCAGCAGTGAACCCGGACAGGGGAGGGGTCAGCCCCAGCATTTT. It encodes CASSEPGQGRGQPQHF.

The rearrangement uses TRBV4-1 and TRBJ1-4; 12 bases match TRBD1. Unmatched junction bases numbered 5, after V lost 1 base and J lost 11 bases. Germline CDR1 MGHRA, CDR2 YSYEKL. This CDR3 region has 15 residues. The CDR3 here is CASSQGGTGGQKLFF. DNA for the CDR3: TGCGCCAGCAGCCAAGGCGGGACAGGGGGCCAGAAACTGTTTTTT.

This clone was seen a handful of times. The J gene is TRBJ2-6, the V gene TRBV7-9; TRBD1 aligns across 8 bases. The CDR3 runs 16 residues. Germline CDR1 and CDR2: SEHNR and FQNEAQ (reference sequence). J lost 8 bases, V lost 5 bases, and 11 bases had no gene match. The DNA of the CDR3 is TGTGCCAGCAGCCCCGGACAGGGCGTTTGGACCAACGTCCTGACTTTC. Translation: CASSPGQGVWTNVLTF.

The gene calls are TRBV11-3 and TRBJ1-2; unclear D gene. This CDR3 is built from 12 residues. Germline V gene data show CDR1 as SGHNT and CDR2 as YENEEA. V was cut by 4 bases and J by 6 bases, with 9 bases left in between. The CDR3 loop reads CASSSRADGYTF. The CDR3 DNA is TGTGCCAGCAGCTCCCGTGCGGATGGCTACACCTTC.

This chain links TRBV2 with TRBJ2-7; no reliable D call. Germline CDR1 SNHLY, CDR2 FYNNEI. V lost 4 bases to trimming and J lost 3 bases, with 22 bases between them. The CDR3 is made up of 17 amino acids. CDR3 sequence reads: CASSGQSQREKIYEQYF. CDR3 in DNA: TGTGCCAGCAGTGGCCAGAGCCAGCGAGAAAAAATCTACGAGCAGTACTTC.

V gene TRBV4-3 combines with J gene TRBJ2-7, with 9 bases aligning to TRBD2. Germline values: CDR1 LGHNA, CDR2 YSLEER. V lost 1 base and J lost 6; bases outside the gene matches: 10. The CDR3 runs 16 residues. The CDR3 spells CASSQGRREGRAEQYF. CDR3 nucleotides: TGCGCCAGCAGCCAAGGGCGGCGGGAGGGCCGGGCCGAGCAGTACTTC.